The 24 T cell receptor beta chains below were found in one sample sequenced in a study of identifying expanded T cells in peripheral blood. Profiling relied on immunoSEQ multiplex PCR, and the TCRdb table lists in-frame clones only, not all of them. The sample has over 100,000 clones; roughly nine tenths are singletons. Specimen: blood. These receptors all come from a person aged 18 to 75 in good health.

The chain employs TRBV6-6 and TRBJ2-7; TRBD1 agrees at 7 bases. V shed 7 bases and J 2 bases; nucleotides not matched to a gene: 8. CDR3 length: 14 amino acids. Germline CDR1 and CDR2: MNHNY and SVGAGI (reference sequence). DNA for the CDR3: TGTGCCAGCAACGACAGGGCCTCTACCTACGAGCAGTACTTC. Translated: CASNDRASTYEQYF.

V and J are TRBV7-2 and TRBJ1-4; D might be TRBD1 (6 bases). Germline V gene lookup returns CDR1 SGHTA and CDR2 FQGNSA. V lost 3 bases, J lost 2 bases, and 13 bases lay in between. The CDR3 is 16 residues long. Here the CDR3 reads CASSFPGGRTNEKLFF. In DNA form, the CDR3 reads TGTGCCAGCAGCTTCCCCGGGGGCCGGACTAATGAAAAACTGTTTTTT.

This chain links TRBV20-1 with TRBJ1-2, with D unclear. Germline V lookup: CDR1 DFQATT, CDR2 SNEGSKA (reference sequence). Trimming took 0 bases from V and 12 from J, leaving 11 bases between them. This CDR3 region has 11 residues. DNA of the CDR3: TGCAGTGCTAGAGATCTTGATACCAACACCTTC. Protein sequence: CSARDLDTNTF.

The CDR3 loop is CASSHPGTNTEAFF. For the CDR3, the DNA is TGTGCCAGCAGCCACCCCGGCACGAACACTGAAGCTTTCTTT. The chain joins TRBV4-2 to TRBJ1-1; D is undetermined. Trimming pared 3 bases from V and 1 base from J, leaving 9 bases between. Germline V gives CDR1 LGHNA, CDR2 YNFKEQ. The CDR3 loop spans 14 amino acids.

The V call is TRBV28, the J call TRBJ2-1; no reliable D call. V was clipped by 3 bases and J by 12 bases, with 15 bases between them. The CDR3 consists of 13 residues. CDR1 MDHEN and CDR2 SYDVKM come from the germline V gene. For the CDR3, the DNA is TGTGCCAGCAGTTTCCAAAATCTAGATTGGCAGTTCTTC. Amino acid sequence: CASSFQNLDWQFF.

In this sample, this clone turned up once. This rearrangement joins TRBV4-3 to TRBJ2-2; D perhaps matches TRBD1 (6 bases). From germline, CDR1 is LGHNA and CDR2 YSLEER. The V gene lost 1 base and the J gene lost 7 bases, with 19 bases spanning the gap. CDR3 length: 17 amino acids. DNA for the CDR3: TGCGCCAGCAGCCAAGTGCTCCCTAGGGGGTTCGGCGGGGAGCTGTTTTTT. This codes for CASSQVLPRGFGGELFF.

V is TRBV4-3 and J is TRBJ2-2; 7 bases align to TRBD1. With V trimmed by 4 bases and J by 2 bases, 4 bases remained unmatched. The CDR3 is 15 amino acids. Germline V gene data show CDR1 as LGHNA and CDR2 as YSLEER. The CDR3 nucleotides read TGCGCCAGCAGCCCGACAGGGTCAAACACCGGGGAGCTGTTTTTT. Translating it yields CASSPTGSNTGELFF.

This CDR3 is CASRSSYEQYF. CDR3 coding DNA: TGTGCCAGCAGATCATCCTACGAGCAGTACTTC. The genes are TRBV28 and TRBJ2-7; D gene uncertain. The V gene lost 6 bases and the J gene lost 1 base, with 4 bases spanning the gap. The CDR3 has 11 residues. From germline, CDR1 is MDHEN and CDR2 SYDVKM.

The V call is TRBV6-5, the J call TRBJ1-4; D gene ambiguous. From germline, CDR1 is MNHEY and CDR2 SVGAGI. The CDR3 runs 14 residues. Trimming cost V 0 bases and J 5 bases, with 7 bases left between them. The DNA of the CDR3 is TGTGCCAGCAGTTACTCGTCCGTAAATGAAAAACTGTTTTTT. It specifies CASSYSSVNEKLFF.

The rearrangement links TRBV7-9 to TRBJ1-1; the D is unclear. The CDR3 contains 15 residues. Germline V gives CDR1 SEHNR, CDR2 FQNEAQ (reference sequence). The ends were cut back, 5 bases at V and 5 bases at J, with 18 bases in the middle. The CDR3 protein is CASSPGGGRSTEAFF. As DNA, the CDR3 is TGTGCCAGCAGCCCCGGTGGAGGGCGAAGTACTGAAGCTTTCTTT.

The chain has TRBV29-1 and TRBJ1-1; D not certain. CDR1 is SQVTM, CDR2 ANQGSEA, per germline. The CDR3 runs to 13 residues. The germline V and J ends were trimmed by 1 base and 6 bases, with 12 bases remaining between them. DNA of the CDR3: TGCAGCGTTGAAGTTGGGTGGAGCGCTGAAGCTTTCTTT. Residues: CSVEVGWSAEAFF. Complete variable domain (other parts from reference TRBV29-1 and TRBJ1-1): SAVISQKPSRDICQRGTSLTIQCQVDSQVTMMFWYRQQPGQSLTLIATANQGSEATYESGFVIDKFPISRPNLTFSTLTVSNMSPEDSSIYLCSVEVGWSAEAFFGQGTRLTVV.

This sequence joins TRBV9 and TRBJ2-2; D is uncertain. The V and J ends lost 5 bases and 8 bases respectively, with 10 bases between them. This CDR3 is 12 amino acids long. Per the germline V gene, CDR1 is SGDLS and CDR2 is YYNGEE. As DNA, the CDR3 is TGTGCCAGCAGAAGTGGCAAGGGGGAGCTGTTTTTT. Translating it yields CASRSGKGELFF.

The V and J genes are TRBV7-2 and TRBJ2-1; D might be TRBD2 (7 bases). This CDR3 comprises 15 residues. Germline assignment: CDR1 SGHTA and CDR2 FQGNSA. Trimming shortened V by 5 bases and J by 9 bases, and 20 bases separated the two germline ends. The CDR3 protein is CASSLGGGGGSEQFF. The CDR3 nucleotides are TGTGCCAGCAGCCTCGGAGGGGGAGGGGGAAGTGAGCAGTTCTTC.

V gene TRBV9 combines with J gene TRBJ2-7, with 7 bases that match TRBD2. The V gene's germline CDR1 is SGDLS and CDR2 YYNGEE. The length of the CDR3 is 15 residues. With V trimmed by 3 bases and J by 5 bases, 11 bases remained unmatched. This chain's CDR3 is CASSAGGSQANEQYF. For the CDR3, the DNA is TGTGCCAGCAGCGCCGGGGGGTCCCAGGCGAACGAGCAGTACTTC.

This clone was seen a single time. CDR3 DNA sequence: TGTGCCATCAGTGAGGACAGAATACAAGAGACCCAGTACTTC. Its protein product is CAISEDRIQETQYF. The genes are TRBV10-3 and TRBJ2-5; D is possibly TRBD1 (5 bases). Between the trimmed V and J ends, which lost 2 bases and 2 bases, there was a span of 9 bases. The CDR3 contains 14 residues. Germline-derived CDR1 and CDR2 are ENHRY and SYGVKD.

The chain recombines TRBV6-5 with TRBJ1-1; D is undetermined. The CDR3 totals 15 residues. In germline, CDR1 is MNHEY, CDR2 SVGAGI. Trimming cost V 4 bases and J 6 bases, with 18 bases left between them. CDR3 region: CASSLRHGMVAEAFF. CDR3 coding DNA: TGTGCCAGCAGTTTGAGACACGGGATGGTCGCTGAAGCTTTCTTT.

The genes are TRBV29-1 and TRBJ2-3; 14 positions match TRBD2. The germline CDR1 and CDR2 sequences are SQVTM and ANQGSEA. The CDR3 has 16 residues. V trimming: 6 bases; J trimming: 4 bases; junction bases outside the gene matches: 9. The CDR3 DNA is TGCAGCGTCGTCCCGGGACTAGCGGGAGTCGCAGATACGCAGTATTTT. This translates into CSVVPGLAGVADTQYF.

The V gene is TRBV6-5, the J gene TRBJ1-5; possibly TRBD1 for D (6 bases). V was shortened by 9 bases and J by 2 bases, with 17 bases between the two germline ends. This CDR3 has 15 residues. From germline, CDR1 is MNHEY and CDR2 SVGAGI. Here the CDR3 DNA reads TGTGCCAGTCACGAGGGGGGAGTTGGCAATCAGCCCCAGCATTTT. This codes for CASHEGGVGNQPQHF.

The chain carries TRBV28 and TRBJ1-3; D perhaps matches TRBD1 (5 bases). Germline CDR1 MDHEN, CDR2 SYDVKM. Trimming took 7 bases from V and 0 from J, leaving 7 bases between them. The CDR3 loop spans 13 amino acids. CDR3 loop: CASTDTSGNTIYF. The CDR3 nucleotides are TGTGCCAGCACGGACACCTCTGGAAACACCATATATTTT.

In this sample, this clone turned up once. The chain combines TRBV15 with TRBJ2-5, with 12 bases aligning to TRBD2. The CDR3 runs 13 residues. CDR1 and CDR2 from the germline V gene are LNHNV and YYDKDF (reference sequence). With V trimmed by 9 bases and J by 6 bases, 5 bases remained unmatched. CDR3 protein: CATRLAGAQTQYF. In DNA, the CDR3 is TGTGCCACTCGACTAGCGGGGGCCCAGACCCAGTACTTC. The complete variable domain, with remaining parts taken from reference TRBV15 and TRBJ2-5, reads DAMVIQNPRYQVTQFGKPVTLSCSQTLNHNVMYWYQQKSSQAPKLLFHYYDKDFNNEADTPDNFQSRRPNTSFCFLDIRSPGLGDTAMYLCATRLAGAQTQYFGPGTRLLVL.

The rearrangement uses TRBV18 and TRBJ1-5, with D maybe TRBD1 (6 bases). Germline V gene lookup returns CDR1 KGHSH and CDR2 LQKENI. Trimming shortened V by 2 bases and J by 6 bases, and 14 bases separated the two germline ends. The CDR3 covers 15 residues. CDR3 sequence reads: CASSPTGIVGQPQHF. CDR3 coding DNA: TGTGCCAGCTCACCAACAGGGATTGTTGGTCAGCCCCAGCATTTT.

The J gene is TRBJ2-5, the V gene TRBV11-3; D assignment may be TRBD1 or TRBD2 (5 bases each). The CDR3 runs 13 residues. Per the germline V gene, CDR1 is SGHNT and CDR2 is YENEEA. The V end lost 6 bases, the J end lost 1 base, and 9 bases lay between the germline ends. CDR3 in DNA: TGTGCCAGCAGTGATGGGGGCCAAGAGACCCAGTACTTC. This translates into CASSDGGQETQYF.

The chain links TRBV19 to TRBJ2-3; 9 bases are shared with TRBD2. Per germline, CDR1 LNHDA and CDR2 SQIVND (reference sequence). Trimming removed 3 bases from V and 4 bases from J; junction bases left unmatched: 5. The CDR3 consists of 15 residues. The CDR3, as DNA: TGTGCCAGTAGTATGAAGCGGGGGGCGTCAGATACGCAGTATTTT. Amino acids: CASSMKRGASDTQYF.

J is TRBJ2-5 and V is TRBV7-2; 9 positions match TRBD2. J gave up 4 bases and V 1 base, and 10 bases lay outside the gene matches. Germline CDR1 reads SGHTA; CDR2 reads FQGNSA. The length of the CDR3 is 17 residues. The CDR3 region is CASSLELAGGLLETQYF. The CDR3 DNA reads TGTGCCAGCAGCTTAGAACTGGCGGGGGGGCTCTTAGAGACCCAGTACTTC. The whole variable domain, filled in from reference TRBV7-2 and TRBJ2-5, reads GAGVSQSPSNKVTEKGKDVELRCDPISGHTALYWYRQSLGQGLEFLIYFQGNSAPDKSGLPSDRFSAERTGGSVSTLTIQRTQQEDSAVYLCASSLELAGGLLETQYFGPGTRLLVL.